This T cell receptor (beta chain) was identified in a study of post-analysis software for immune sequencing data (dated by TCRdb to the mid-2010s). For context, the study as a whole: Disease courses on record covered relapsing-remitting, secondary progressive and progressive-relapsing multiple sclerosis, though some patients had no subtype annotation. Patient repertoires were compared against about a dozen previously published healthy control repertoires from donors aged roughly 6 to 26 years. A subset of samples was prepared in parallel using single-end sample barcoding, then pooled and co-amplified after Illumina adapter ligation. The paper as a whole reports these results and caveats: Significantly higher frequencies in patients than in controls were found for roughly 5 TRBV segments, including TRBV5-6, TRBV5-1 and TRBV20-1. The control group was slightly older than the multiple sclerosis patient group. Multiple sclerosis patients had significantly lower normalized Chao1 diversity than controls, a result that suggests substantial peripheral T-cell clonal expansion. Direct clustering with F measure showed strong co-clustering of samples prepared in the same batch, prompting a batch-effect correction.

CDR1 and CDR2, looked up from the germline V gene (reference sequence), are LNHNV and YYDKDF. The CDR3 covers 15 residues, taking in both the cysteine and the phenylalanine. Solely the CDR3 DNA is kept, with 45 bases framed from the first base. V is pared back by 1 base and J by 7 bases, with 14 bases lying between the germline termini. Worth noting for this clonotype: This receptor's antigen is unknown. No much larger clone exists at a distance of one base, and base qualities are not known.

To demonstrate the VDJtools post-analysis software, TCR beta repertoires were profiled from the peripheral blood of about 13 young patients with multiple sclerosis. The multiple sclerosis patients were children and adolescents between roughly 6 and 17 years of age. Libraries came from PCR. Data came from an Illumina HiSeq 2500. Unique molecular identifiers were incorporated into TCR beta cDNA libraries to reduce PCR and sequencing biases. Approximately 500,000 cDNA molecules were obtained per 1 to 10 million input T cells, so each molecule approximated one T cell. The patient libraries were prepared and sequenced using the same protocol as the earlier healthy control dataset. Within a given batch, samples were prepared together, multiplexed and sequenced on the same HiSeq lane. The paper's processing steps were these. MIGEC was used to process the raw barcoded reads, and molecular identifier groups with only a single read were discarded before consensus assembly and CDR3 extraction. VDJtools was used for post-analysis of the clonotype tables, and diversity was normalized by down-sampling every dataset to the size of the smallest sample. In repertoire overlap clustering, CDR3 amino acid sequences, but not nucleotide sequences, were matched to correct batch-related cross-sample contamination. TCRdb reran the public reads through fastp at Q25 and MiXCR, keeping productive beta chains. For every CDR3 protein sequence, its rows merge into one entry that carries the most common genes and DNA. The V and J calls reflect TCRdb's pipeline rather than the authors' work. Across this sample there are hundreds of thousands of distinct CDR3 sequences, with roughly 27% seen only once. Jointly, the top ten make up roughly 0.57% of the sample.

The chain joins TRBV15 to TRBJ2-1; D gene: possibly TRBD1, on 5 matching bases. Sequencing input: blood. This clonotype was sampled from a girl between 10 and 17 years old with multiple sclerosis. Read as DNA, the sequence is TGTGCCACCAGCAGAGCATGGCAGGGCGATAATGAGCAGTTCTTC. Its translation is CATSRAWQGDNEQFF. This CDR3, with the reference TRBV15 and TRBJ2-1 proteins standing in past its ends, gives the full variable domain DAMVIQNPRYQVTQFGKPVTLSCSQTLNHNVMYWYQQKSSQAPKLLFHYYDKDFNNEADTPDNFQSRRPNTSFCFLDIRSPGLGDTAMYLCATSRAWQGDNEQFFGPGTRLTVL.